This TCR beta chain is drawn from a study of cytomegalovirus exposure and HLA in healthy donors. In its sample, this clone was seen once. Its target is not known. Other nucleotide sequences in the sample specify the same CDR3. Study-level results: Among TCR beta chains, those listed as cytomegalovirus-associated numbered approximately 150.

Trimming removed 5 bases at V and 5 bases at J, with 15 bases between. The CDR3 totals 14 residues. CDR1 and CDR2 from the germline V gene are MDHEN and SYDVKM. A multiplex PCR was run with 60 Vbeta primers and 13 Jbeta primers. Using immunoSEQ multiplex PCR, the repertoire was profiled, and TCRdb retains in-frame clones only, with some absent. The table records 110,000 to 150,000 clones, more than 60% of them present only once. This sequence originates from a female donor in good health and CMV-seronegative. Sequencing was performed on PBMCs. The chain couples TRBV28 to TRBJ1-2; D is unclear. CDR3 nucleotides: TGTGCCAGCAGTGGAGCAGCGGGAGGTTATGGCTACACCTTC. Translating gives CASSGAAGGYGYTF.